These 6 T cell receptor beta chains share one sample of origin, sequenced in a study of T cells after yellow fever vaccination. TCRdb fed the 5' RACE reads into MiXCR, producing one record per CDR3 protein. The profile covers roughly 330,000 distinct CDR3 sequences, with around 3.9% appearing a single time and approximately 24% taken by the ten largest. Sequences were derived from PBMCs, sampled 5 days after the yellow fever booster vaccination. Receptors were obtained from a man aged 18 to 35 who received the YFV17D yellow fever vaccine.

The rearrangement uses TRBV6-1 and TRBJ2-3; D is ambiguous. With 3 bases removed from V and 4 bases from J, the gap between germline ends came to 8 bases. The CDR3 runs to 13 residues. Germline assignment: CDR1 MNHNS and CDR2 SASEGT. CDR3 region: CASSDGRADTQYF. As DNA, the CDR3 is TGTGCCAGCAGTGATGGTAGGGCAGATACGCAGTATTTT.

This clonotype was detected a few times. J is TRBJ2-2 and V is TRBV19; tentative D call: TRBD2 (6 bases). This CDR3 comprises 15 residues. Germline V gives CDR1 LNHDA, CDR2 SQIVND (reference sequence). Trimming shortened V by 9 bases and J by 2 bases, and 16 bases separated the two germline ends. CDR3 sequence reads: CASHTGALNTGELFF. The CDR3 DNA reads TGTGCCAGCCATACGGGAGCTCTAAACACCGGGGAGCTGTTTTTT.

This clonotype was recorded many times. At one end the junction does not follow the germline gene, possibly because of a read error. V is TRBV9 and J is TRBJ2-1; 11 bases fit TRBD2. Per the germline V gene, CDR1 is SGDLS and CDR2 is YYNGEE. CDR3 size: 13 residues. CDR3 sequence reads: CASSGGAANEQFF. Written as DNA, the CDR3 is TGTGCCAGTAGCGGGGGGGCCGCCAATGAGCAGTTCTTC.

This clonotype was seen a few times. V is TRBV7-9 and J is TRBJ1-5; D remains unclear. The CDR3 is made up of 15 amino acids. Between the trimmed V and J ends, which lost 1 base and 2 bases, there was a span of 9 bases. CDR1 SEHNR and CDR2 FQNEAQ come from the germline V gene (reference sequence). The DNA for the CDR3 is TGTGCCAGCAGCTTAGAGATGGCAGGCAATCAGCCCCAGCATTTT. This encodes CASSLEMAGNQPQHF.

This clonotype was recorded a few times. V and J are TRBV6-1 and TRBJ2-1; TRBD2 agrees at 8 bases. Per the germline V gene, CDR1 is MNHNS and CDR2 is SASEGT. This CDR3 comprises 13 residues. J was trimmed by 8 bases and V by 7 bases; bases with no gene match: 7. The CDR3 region has the DNA TGTGCCAGCATCCCGCGCGGGGGGTATGAGCAGTTCTTC. Translating it yields CASIPRGGYEQFF.

In its sample, this clonotype was seen many times. The V and J genes are TRBV15 and TRBJ2-3, with 8 nucleotides matching TRBD2. The CDR3 contains 14 residues. V lost 5 bases and J lost 5; bases outside the gene matches: 6. Germline CDR1 and CDR2: LNHNV and YYDKDF (reference sequence). The CDR3 DNA is TGTGCCACCAGCCCGGGGGGGCCAGGAGATACGCAGTATTTT. It is translated as CATSPGGPGDTQYF.